This T cell receptor (beta chain) came from a study of cytomegalovirus exposure and HLA in healthy donors. Study details: Approximately 180 million T cells yielded roughly 100 million unique TCR beta sequences, as an earlier analysis found. Just over 80% of 350 to 400 genotyped donors fell in the Caucasian-associated ancestry cluster.

PCR used 60 Vbeta primers and 13 Jbeta primers. The data were produced by immunoSEQ multiplex PCR, yet TCRdb's version contains in-frame clones alone and is incomplete. The sample lists about 180,000 clones; about four fifths were seen once. This CDR3 contains 16 residues. The germline V gene encodes CDR1 SNHLY and CDR2 FYNNEI. V lost 5 bases to trimming and J lost 4 bases, with 17 bases between them. Points from the study as a whole: Common viral pathogens seemed, in a later analysis, to connect with several of the most significant clusters. Donors were assumed by presence/absence analyses to have roughly uniform sequencing depth.

A few counts support this clone. Antigen: not known. The source material was PBMCs. This clonotype was obtained from a woman aged 25-40 years in good health and CMV-seronegative. The genes are TRBV2 and TRBJ1-4; D call uncertain. As DNA, the CDR3 is TGTGCCAGCAGTTCCCCCCCCCTGGGCTTTAATGAAAAACTGTTTTTT. The encoded protein is CASSSPPLGFNEKLFF.